The 30 T cell receptor beta chains in this list originate from one sample, sequenced in a study of blood T cells in healthy people across ages. PCR was performed a second time for about 7 to 12 cycles using a sample-barcoded 5' primer and a J-beta primer mix. TCRdb fed the 5' RACE reads into MiXCR, producing one record per CDR3 protein. This sample has under 1,000,000 distinct CDR3 sequences, with about 37% found just once. Material: blood. Receptor source: a man younger than 30 in good health.

The J gene is TRBJ2-7, the V gene TRBV29-1; 11 positions agree with TRBD1. Losses at the gene ends were 1 base for V and 5 bases for J; bases not matched to a gene: 4. The CDR3 has 14 residues. The germline CDR1 and CDR2 sequences are SQVTM and ANQGSEA. Here the CDR3 DNA reads TGCAGCGTTGAAGGAGGACAGGGGGCGGACGAGCAGTACTTC. It encodes CSVEGGQGADEQYF.

The rearrangement joins TRBV12-3 or TRBV12-4 to TRBJ1-3; 8 bases fit TRBD1. CDR3 size: 14 residues. J lost 9 bases, V lost 4 bases, and 8 bases had no gene match. Written as DNA, the CDR3 is TGTGCCAGCAGTTCGAGACAGGGGAGTGCCACCATATATTTT. Translated: CASSSRQGSATIYF.

The V and J genes are TRBV29-1 and TRBJ2-5, with a weak D call TRBD2 (7 bases). Trimming removed 0 bases at V and 5 bases at J, with 13 bases between. Looked up from germline, CDR1 is SQVTM and CDR2 is ANQGSEA. This CDR3 is built from 14 residues. This CDR3 reads CSVEDAGGRETQYF. The CDR3 DNA sequence: TGCAGCGTTGAAGATGCCGGGGGGCGGGAGACCCAGTACTTC.

This clonotype was recorded a few times. The CDR3: CASSLERQGPRYTF. For the CDR3, the DNA is TGTGCCAGCAGTCTAGAAAGACAGGGGCCGAGGTACACCTTC. The V call is TRBV6-1, the J call TRBJ1-2; TRBD1 agrees at 8 bases. CDR1 and CDR2 from the germline V gene are MNHNS and SASEGT. J gave up 11 bases and V 5 bases, and 13 bases lay outside the gene matches. This CDR3 comprises 14 residues.

V is TRBV7-2 and J is TRBJ1-1, with D unclear. CDR3 size: 16 residues. Trimming left V 1 base short and J 1 base short, with 13 bases between. Germline V gives CDR1 SGHTA, CDR2 FQGNSA. CDR3 DNA: TGTGCCAGCAGCTTAGTGGCGGTCAGGTCGAACACTGAAGCTTTCTTT. This sequence encodes CASSLVAVRSNTEAFF.

This clonotype was counted only a few times. This chain joins TRBV7-2 and TRBJ2-7; a weak D match, TRBD1 (5 bases). The CDR3 contains 13 residues. V was trimmed by 3 bases and J by 5 bases, leaving 11 bases between them. Germline assignment: CDR1 SGHTA and CDR2 FQGNSA. The CDR3 sequence: CASSFKGVDEQYF. The CDR3 region has the DNA TGTGCCAGCAGCTTTAAAGGGGTCGACGAGCAGTACTTC. The full variable domain, rest sourced from reference TRBV7-2 and TRBJ2-7, is GAGVSQSPSNKVTEKGKDVELRCDPISGHTALYWYRQSLGQGLEFLIYFQGNSAPDKSGLPSDRFSAERTGGSVSTLTIQRTQQEDSAVYLCASSFKGVDEQYFGPGTRLTVT.

Regarding this clonotype: A clone one base away is much larger, so this may be a read error. The V gene is TRBV2, the J gene TRBJ1-5, with no clear D. In germline, CDR1 is SNHLY, CDR2 FYNNEI. The CDR3 is made up of 13 amino acids. The CDR3 is CAGSRGGNQPQHF. The DNA of the CDR3 is TGTGCCGGCAGTCGGGGAGGCAATCAGCCCCAGCATTTT.

Notes on this clonotype: A read error may explain this, as a much larger clone is one base away. The chain is built from TRBV20-1 and TRBJ2-3, with unresolved D. This CDR3 comprises 12 residues. The germline CDR1 and CDR2 sequences are DFQATT and SNEGSKA (reference sequence). V lost 2 bases, J lost 1 base, and 4 bases lay in between. The DNA for the CDR3 is TGCAGTGCTAGACTGGGCACAGATACGCAGTATTTT. Protein: CSARLGTDTQYF.

The sample holds a few counts of this clonotype. The chain joins TRBV30 to TRBJ2-7; 9 bases line up with TRBD1. Germline V gene data show CDR1 as GTSNPN and CDR2 as SVGIG (reference sequence). The V and J ends lost 2 bases and 4 bases, in that order; junction bases with no gene match: 3. CDR3 length: 13 amino acids. CDR3 sequence reads: CAWSPGQGYEQYF. The CDR3 DNA reads TGTGCCTGGAGTCCCGGACAGGGGTACGAGCAGTACTTC.

The chain employs TRBV7-2 and TRBJ2-7, with D possibly matching TRBD2 (6 bases). The J call could be wrong; TRBJ2-5 is a better fit for the DNA end. Germline CDR1 reads SGHTA; CDR2 reads FQGNSA. The CDR3 has 15 amino acids. CDR3 region: CASNKRQGGGETQYF. In DNA form, the CDR3 reads TGTGCCAGCAACAAACGGCAGGGAGGAGGAGAGACCCAGTACTTC.

V gene TRBV2 combines with J gene TRBJ1-6; 7 nucleotides line up with TRBD1. The CDR3 is made up of 15 amino acids. Per the germline V gene, CDR1 is SNHLY and CDR2 is FYNNEI. V dropped 7 bases and J dropped 6; count of bases not matched to a gene: 9. CDR3 region: CASIEAGGPNSPLHF. The CDR3 DNA follows: TGTGCCAGCATCGAGGCAGGGGGACCTAATTCACCCCTCCACTTT.

As for this clonotype: This clone may be a read error of a much larger clone one base away. The chain combines TRBV7-2 with TRBJ2-3, with D maybe TRBD2 (5 bases). The V end lost 7 bases, the J end lost 5 bases, and 13 bases lay between the germline ends. CDR3 size: 13 residues. Germline CDR1 and CDR2: SGHTA and FQGNSA. This chain's CDR3 is CASNTNRGDTQYF. The DNA for the CDR3 is TGTGCCAGCAACACGAACCGGGGAGATACGCAGTATTTT.

This clonotype was observed a few times. The J gene is TRBJ2-2, the V gene TRBV29-1; D remains unclear. This CDR3 spans 12 amino acids. CDR1 and CDR2 (germline): SQVTM, ANQGSEA. Deletions cut 8 bases from V and 7 bases from J, with 14 bases between. CDR3 nucleotide sequence: TGCAGCTATGGACCCTCCAACGGGGAGCTGTTTTTT. This sequence encodes CSYGPSNGELFF.

For the CDR3, the DNA is TGCAGTGCTAGAGGACTCTCAGGGTATGAGCAGTTCTTC. Translation: CSARGLSGYEQFF. The V call is TRBV20-1, the J call TRBJ2-1; TRBD1 is a possible D gene (5 bases). This CDR3 contains 13 residues. From germline, CDR1 is DFQATT and CDR2 SNEGSKA (reference sequence). Trimming pared 1 base from V and 8 bases from J, leaving 12 bases between.

This rearrangement joins TRBV12-3 or TRBV12-4 to TRBJ1-4; the D gene is possibly TRBD1 (6 bases). Deletions cut 6 bases from V and 3 bases from J, with 14 bases between. The CDR3 totals 15 residues. This chain's CDR3 is CASRIQGPPNEKLFF. The CDR3 DNA follows: TGTGCCAGCAGGATACAGGGACCTCCTAATGAAAAACTGTTTTTT.

This clonotype was found many times. V is TRBV5-1 and J is TRBJ2-2; D possibly corresponds to TRBD1 (5 bases). Germline V gene lookup returns CDR1 SGHRS and CDR2 YFSETQ. The ends were cut back, 2 bases at V and 7 bases at J, with 9 bases in the middle. There are 13 residues in the CDR3. Here the CDR3 DNA reads TGCGCCAGCAGCTTAGACAGCCGCGGGGAGCTGTTTTTT. Translated: CASSLDSRGELFF.

Comment on this clonotype: One end of the junction varies from germline; a read error may be responsible. The rearrangement uses TRBV2 and TRBJ2-5; TRBD2 agrees at 12 bases. The CDR3 runs 13 residues. The germline gives CDR1 SNHLY, CDR2 FYNNEI. CDR3 in DNA: TGTGCCAGCCTAGCGGGGGGGCTAGAGGCCCAGTACTTC. This gives the protein CASLAGGLEAQYF.

This clonotype was detected a few times. The rearrangement uses TRBV19 and TRBJ1-2, with D unresolved. Germline CDR1 reads LNHDA; CDR2 reads SQIVND (reference sequence). The CDR3 is 14 amino acids. Trimming shortened V by 7 bases and J by 4 bases, and 16 bases separated the two germline ends. The CDR3 region is CASTDGGESYGYTF. The CDR3 nucleotides read TGTGCCAGTACCGACGGCGGAGAGTCCTATGGCTACACCTTC.

The chain combines TRBV20-1 with TRBJ2-1; 9 positions match TRBD2. The CDR3 extends over 15 amino acids. CDR1 is DFQATT and CDR2 is SNEGSKA in the germline V gene (reference sequence). CDR3 bases: TGCAGCGAACAACGAGCGGGGGGTACCTACAATGAGCAGTTCTTC. This codes for CSEQRAGGTYNEQFF.

This clonotype was seen a handful of times. The rearrangement links TRBV7-9 to TRBJ1-1; D is unclear. This CDR3 region has 16 residues. Germline V gene sequence: CDR1 SEHNR, CDR2 FQNEAQ (reference sequence). V lost 5 bases and J lost 1, with 17 bases in between. The CDR3: CASSPRGGRENTEAFF. The CDR3, as DNA: TGTGCCAGCAGCCCTCGCGGTGGCAGAGAGAACACTGAAGCTTTCTTT.

This clonotype turned up a few times. The chain combines TRBV29-1 with TRBJ2-1, with 10 bases lining up with TRBD1. V was clipped by 6 bases and J by 6 bases; unmatched bases: 2. The CDR3 runs to 12 residues. Per the germline V gene, CDR1 is SQVTM and CDR2 is ANQGSEA. The CDR3, as DNA: TGCAGCGTGGGACAGGGGACCAATGAGCAGTTCTTC. It translates to CSVGQGTNEQFF.

The genes are TRBV5-1 and TRBJ1-3; D is unclear. CDR1 and CDR2 from the germline V gene are SGHRS and YFSETQ. The V end lost 0 bases, the J end lost 1 base, and 8 bases lay between the germline ends. The CDR3 loop spans 15 amino acids. CDR3 DNA sequence: TGCGCCAGCAGCTTGGGGGGAGATTCTGGAAACACCATATATTTT. This translates into CASSLGGDSGNTIYF.

This chain uses TRBV11-2 with TRBJ2-4; maybe TRBD1 (6 bases). Gene TRBJ2-5 matches the end of the DNA better, so the J call may be wrong. The germline gives CDR1 SGHAT, CDR2 FQNNGV. This CDR3 is built from 16 residues. CDR3 residues: CASSLILFRGKETQYF. The CDR3 DNA reads as TGTGCCAGCAGCTTAATTCTGTTTAGGGGGAAAGAGACCCAGTACTTC.

The chain joins TRBV20-1 to TRBJ2-7, with 7 bases aligning to TRBD2. J gave up 2 bases and V 4 bases, and 5 bases lay outside the gene matches. This CDR3 comprises 13 residues. Per the germline V gene, CDR1 is DFQATT and CDR2 is SNEGSKA (reference sequence). CDR3 sequence: CSATGGSTYEQYF. In nucleotides, the CDR3 is TGCAGTGCTACCGGGGGGTCTACCTACGAGCAGTACTTC.

This chain links TRBV12-3 or TRBV12-4 with TRBJ2-1, with 8 bases matching TRBD2. V shed 3 bases and J 2 bases; nucleotides not matched to a gene: 12. The CDR3 is made up of 18 amino acids. DNA for the CDR3: TGTGCCAGCAGTTTGTGGTCCGGGAGGGAGAACACCTACAATGAGCAGTTCTTC. Amino acid sequence: CASSLWSGRENTYNEQFF.

The rearrangement uses TRBV2 and TRBJ1-1; TRBD1 might be the D (5 bases). Germline CDR1 reads SNHLY; CDR2 reads FYNNEI. The CDR3 totals 16 residues. V was pared by 8 bases and J by 1 base, with 20 bases between. DNA for the CDR3: TGTGCCAGCGCCGAAAGGCGGGGGGACGGGAACACTGAAGCTTTCTTT. Translation gives CASAERRGDGNTEAFF.

This CDR3 reads CASSSSTGYNEQFF. CDR3 nucleotide sequence: TGTGCCAGCAGTTCCTCTACAGGGTACAATGAGCAGTTCTTC. The chain has TRBV6-5 and TRBJ2-1; D perhaps matches TRBD1 (6 bases). Germline CDR1 and CDR2: MNHEY and SVGAGI. V was shortened by 4 bases and J by 4 bases, with 11 bases between the two germline ends. The CDR3 consists of 14 residues.

This rearrangement joins TRBV7-2 to TRBJ2-6; 7 bases match TRBD2. Germline values: CDR1 SGHTA, CDR2 FQGNSA. Trimming removed 3 bases from V and 4 bases from J; junction bases left unmatched: 6. The CDR3 is 16 residues long. The CDR3 region has the DNA TGTGCCAGCAGCTTGGCCACAGCGGGAGGGGCCAACGTCCTGACTTTC. It specifies CASSLATAGGANVLTF.

This clonotype appeared a few times. A much larger clone differs by one base, so this may be a read error. The V call is TRBV12-3 or TRBV12-4, the J call TRBJ2-7, with 8 bases identical to TRBD2. The CDR3 sequence is 17 residues long. The ends lost 6 bases at V and 7 bases at J; junction bases unmatched: 20. This CDR3 is CASSRSGVQGYRNEQYF. DNA of the CDR3: TGTGCCAGCAGCCGTAGCGGGGTCCAGGGGTATAGGAATGAGCAGTACTTC.

The J gene is TRBJ2-1, the V gene TRBV7-2; TRBD2 matches 11 bases. Germline trimming cut 1 base from V and 10 bases from J; bases unmatched to any gene: 9. This CDR3 region has 16 residues. Germline V lookup: CDR1 SGHTA, CDR2 FQGNSA. The CDR3 DNA reads TGTGCCAGCAGCTTAGGGCCTAGCGGGGGGCAGGGGGAGCAGTTCTTC. Protein sequence: CASSLGPSGGQGEQFF. Full variable domain (missing parts from reference TRBV7-2 and TRBJ2-1): GAGVSQSPSNKVTEKGKDVELRCDPISGHTALYWYRQSLGQGLEFLIYFQGNSAPDKSGLPSDRFSAERTGGSVSTLTIQRTQQEDSAVYLCASSLGPSGGQGEQFFGPGTRLTVL.